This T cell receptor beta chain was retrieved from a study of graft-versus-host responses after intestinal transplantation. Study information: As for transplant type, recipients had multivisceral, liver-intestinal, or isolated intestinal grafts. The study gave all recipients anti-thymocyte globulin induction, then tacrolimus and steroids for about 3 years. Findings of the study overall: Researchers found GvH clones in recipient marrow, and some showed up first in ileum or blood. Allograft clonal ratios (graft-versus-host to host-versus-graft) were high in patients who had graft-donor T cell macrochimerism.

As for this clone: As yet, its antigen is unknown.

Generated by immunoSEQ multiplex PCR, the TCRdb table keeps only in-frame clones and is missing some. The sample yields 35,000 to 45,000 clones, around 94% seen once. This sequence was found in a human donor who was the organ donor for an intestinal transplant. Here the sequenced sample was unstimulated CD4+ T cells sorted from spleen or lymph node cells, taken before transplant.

The CDR3 DNA sequence: TGCGCCAGCAGCCAAGGACCGGGGGCGGACATTTATGGCTACACCTTC. It is translated as CASSQGPGADIYGYTF. V and J are TRBV4-3 and TRBJ1-2, with D perhaps matching TRBD1 (6 bases). This CDR3 contains 16 residues. Trimming removed 1 base at V and 5 bases at J, with 17 bases between. Germline assignment: CDR1 LGHNA and CDR2 YSLEER.